The rows below give T cell receptor beta chains drawn from one sample of a study of T-cell reconstitution after alpha-beta-depleted transplantation in children. A single record per CDR3 protein comes from TCRdb applying MiXCR to the PCR reads. The table includes about 500,000 distinct CDR3 sequences, about an eighth detected once. Sequenced here: PBMCs, mostly from graft donor cells, sampled 180 days after TCRalphabeta/CD19-depleted stem cell transplant. Receptors originate from a female patient aged 2-9 years who had a stem cell transplant for aplastic anemia, so the T cells may come from the graft donor. Both conserved end residues are part of each CDR3.

V	CDR3
TRBV7-2	CASSQGGGGYNEQFF
TRBV29-1	CSVVGYSGANVLTF
TRBV12-3/TRBV12-4	CASTPGGIQYF
TRBV12-3/TRBV12-4	CASRPLAARLSYNEQFF
TRBV3-1	CASSQRRQGQETQYF
TRBV12-5	CASEADRVSEETQYF
TRBV20-1	CSASGQDKRGDEQFF
TRBV6-1	CASRITGTAGTQYF
TRBV11-2	CASSLFLGRASVVGEQFF
TRBV4-3	CASSQETSYGYTF
TRBV6-1	CASSEARLAGLDTQYF
TRBV29-1	CSVSAGNTIYF
TRBV7-2	CASSPRTSSQLSQYF